This TCR beta chain appears in the sequencing data of a study of CD8 T cells in Susac syndrome. Study summary: Treatment status at blood draw for the Susac syndrome patients was therapy-naive, corticosteroids, or intravenous immunoglobulin alone.

This CDR3 region has 16 residues. Germline V gene data show CDR1 as SGHRS and CDR2 as YFSETQ. The ends were cut back, 2 bases at V and 1 base at J, with 10 bases in the middle. This clonotype showed up just a few times. Its antigen is undetermined. Whole-study findings and limits: CD4+ repertoires of Susac syndrome patients lacked detectable clonal expansion.

An input of about 0.5 to 1 ug of RNA was subjected to reverse transcription using random hexamers. The amplification used immunoSEQ multiplex PCR on TCR beta CDR3; it spanned 54 Vbeta and 13 Jbeta. TCRdb itself ran the immunoSEQ multiplex PCR reads through MiXCR, one entry per CDR3 protein. The data show about 190,000 distinct CDR3 sequences, with 90% to 95% seen just once and about 0.1% held by the top ten. Sequencing of TCR beta was carried out in blood CD8+ and CD4+ T cells. The source of this sequence is a human donor with Susac syndrome. Sequenced sample: CD4+ T cells from PBMCs. The rearrangement links TRBV5-1 to TRBJ2-6; D unresolved. In DNA, the CDR3 is TGCGCCAGCAGCTTCGACGCCTCTTCTGGGGCCAACGTCCTGACTTTC. This translates into CASSFDASSGANVLTF.